Each of the 2 T cell receptor beta chains below was sequenced from the same sample in a study of patients and donors after allogeneic stem cell transplantation. In TCRdb, the RT-PCR reads were re-called with MiXCR into one record per CDR3 protein. This sample has 920,000 or so distinct CDR3 sequences, with more than 15% found just once. The sequenced sample was blood, either unsorted or a sorted T cell fraction (not recorded which). The receptors here all came from a human donor who was either an allogeneic HSCT recipient or a stem cell or donor lymphocyte infusion donor (not recorded which). It is not recorded whose cells these are; they may come from a transplant donor.

This clonotype was seen many times. This chain joins TRBV7-9 and TRBJ2-1, with 10 bases that match TRBD2. Germline V gene sequence: CDR1 SEHNR, CDR2 FQNEAQ (reference sequence). V was pared by 4 bases and J by 5 bases, with 5 bases of the junction left unmatched. This CDR3 comprises 15 residues. The CDR3 protein is CASSWTSGLNNEQFF. The CDR3 DNA is TGTGCCAGCAGCTGGACTAGCGGCCTTAACAATGAGCAGTTCTTC.

This clonotype was seen more than once but under ten times. V usage is TRBV30 and J usage is TRBJ1-5; D is perhaps TRBD1 (5 bases). The germline V gene has CDR1 GTSNPN and CDR2 SVGIG (reference sequence). This CDR3 contains 15 residues. Trimming left V 4 bases short and J 6 bases short, with 19 bases between. The CDR3 here is CAWMNQGGAGQPQHF. The CDR3 nucleotides are TGTGCCTGGATGAACCAGGGAGGGGCAGGTCAGCCCCAGCATTTT.